This T cell receptor (beta chain) was observed in a study of regulatory T cells in long-lasting Graves disease. Relying on iRepertoire HTBI primers and Arm-PCR of CDR3 regions, the team built TCR beta libraries. TCRdb re-called the multiplex PCR reads with MiXCR, one entry per CDR3 protein. The data hold more than 400,000 distinct CDR3 sequences, with 16% observed a single time. In its sample, this clonotype was seen many times. Germline lookup yields CDR1 MDHEN and CDR2 SYDVKM. This CDR3 is built from 14 residues. Germline trimming cut 10 bases from V and 4 bases from J; bases unmatched to any gene: 10. Time point: newly diagnosed GD, antithyroid drugs for less than 3 months. Extracted RNA from PBMCs served as the source of the TCR library. This same sample was also taken into another study, of T cells in Graves' hyperthyroidism and ophthalmopathy. According to that study: Used for diagnoses were clinical symptoms, serum thyroxine and TRAb, thyroid ultrasound and orbital computed tomography.

Source: peripheral blood mononuclear cells (PBMCs), taken at new diagnosis, from a patient treated with antithyroid drugs. V usage is TRBV28 and J usage is TRBJ2-5, with 9 positions matching TRBD1. This sequence originates from a woman aged 25 to 39 with Graves disease. The CDR3 sequence: CATHITGGGETQYF. The CDR3 coding sequence is TGTGCCACCCATATTACAGGGGGCGGAGAGACCCAGTACTTC.